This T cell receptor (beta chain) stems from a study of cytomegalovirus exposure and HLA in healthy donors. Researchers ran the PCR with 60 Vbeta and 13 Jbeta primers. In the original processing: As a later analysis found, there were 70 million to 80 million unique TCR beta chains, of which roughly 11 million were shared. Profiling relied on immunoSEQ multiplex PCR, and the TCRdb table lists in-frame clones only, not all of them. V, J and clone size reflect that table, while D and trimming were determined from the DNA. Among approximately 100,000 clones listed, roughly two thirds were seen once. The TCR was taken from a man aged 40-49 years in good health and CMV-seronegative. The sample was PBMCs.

The CDR3 coding sequence is TGTGCCAGCAGCCAAGGACAGGGGGCTAACTATGGCTACACCTTC. Protein product: CASSQGQGANYGYTF. The chain couples TRBV2 to TRBJ1-2; 10 nucleotides agree with TRBD1. This CDR3 spans 15 amino acids. With 6 bases clipped from V and 0 bases from J, the junction kept 4 bases outside the gene matches. Germline lookup yields CDR1 SNHLY and CDR2 FYNNEI. The full variable domain, with the rest looked up from reference TRBV2 and TRBJ1-2, is EPEVTQTPSHQVTQMGQEVILRCVPISNHLYFYWYRQILGQKVEFLVSFYNNEISEKSEIFDDQFSVERPDGSNFTLKIRSTKLEDSAMYFCASSQGQGANYGYTFGSGTRLTVV.